The present T cell receptor (beta chain) was sequenced within a study of shared clonotypes between healthy human individuals. Study details: Donor composition was a couple of women and a few men, aged 18 to 49.

With regard to this clone: Its target is not known.

Naive CD8 isolation took CD45RO-negative cells positively selected for CCR7 and excluded terminally differentiated effector memory CD45RA+ cells. Libraries were prepared by immunoSEQ multiplex PCR; TCRdb keeps only in-frame clonotypes and omits some of them. The sample holds around 600,000 clones; 95% to 98% are singletons and the top ten take 0.3%. Overall study findings and caveats: Larger estimated richness was generally recorded for naive subsets relative to memory subsets. Some clonotypes were shared by all four sorted-subset donors, while others were not shared. The non-shared ones had lower generation probabilities than the shared ones.

The CDR3 contains 20 residues. The chain combines TRBV21-1 with TRBJ2-5. TRBV21-1 is an annotated pseudogene. Sequences were obtained from naive CD8+ T cells sorted from blood. This TCR derives from a man younger than 45 in good health. CDR3 protein: CASSKAGRGPGRLYQETQYF. The DNA of the CDR3 is TGTGCCAGCAGCAAAGCAGGGAGGGGGCCAGGACGACTGTACCAAGAGACCCAGTACTTC.